In its sample, the clone carrying this TCR beta chain was seen a few times. Its specificity is unknown. Researchers amplified the TCR beta CDR3 regions from RNA transcripts. The HTBI primer set was used in a first-round RT-PCR of the TCR CDR3. TCRdb used MiXCR to reprocess the multiplex PCR reads, holding one entry per CDR3 protein. The data hold around 760,000 distinct CDR3 sequences, with about 35% observed a single time. CDR1 and CDR2 from the germline V gene are SGHDN and FVKESK. This CDR3 has 15 amino acids. V was cut by 0 bases and J by 4 bases, with 12 bases left in between. The sample is drawn from a study of T cells in Graves' hyperthyroidism and ophthalmopathy. Study details: The authors collected peripheral blood at initial diagnosis, before any treatment. Study results and limitations: Most thyroid clonotypes that were expanded above 0.001 also turned up in blood. The model foresaw ophthalmopathy a median about 6.5 months prior to onset.

The source material was blood. The TCR originated in a woman in her thirties or forties with Graves' hyperthyroidism. J is TRBJ2-5 and V is TRBV14, with D unclear. The CDR3 is CASSQDHGPPETQYF. CDR3 nucleotide sequence: TGTGCCAGCAGCCAAGATCACGGGCCCCCAGAGACCCAGTACTTC.